Presented here are 7 T cell receptor beta chains from one specimen sequenced in a study of shared clonotypes between healthy human individuals. Assay used: immunoSEQ multiplex PCR; TCRdb lists only in-frame clones, some missing. The repertoire holds under 600,000 clones, with around 95% as singletons. The sample was naive CD4+ T cells sorted from blood. Subset denoted: CD45RA+ positively selected. The receptors come from a woman aged 25 to 39 in good health.

The chain couples TRBV5-1 to TRBJ2-1; 8 nucleotides agree with TRBD2. V was pared by 4 bases and J by 4 bases, with 13 bases of the junction left unmatched. Germline CDR1 reads SGHRS; CDR2 reads YFSETQ. The CDR3 has 17 residues. The CDR3 DNA reads as TGCGCCAGCAGCCCGGGGGTAGGGCGGGAGGATTACAATGAGCAGTTCTTC. Protein product: CASSPGVGREDYNEQFF. The variable domain in full, completed from reference TRBV5-1 and TRBJ2-1, reads KAGVTQTPRYLIKTRGQQVTLSCSPISGHRSVSWYQQTPGQGLQFLFEYFSETQRNKGNFPGRFSGRQFSNSRSEMNVSTLELGDSALYLCASSPGVGREDYNEQFFGPGTRLTVL.

The V call is TRBV28, the J call TRBJ1-1; D gene unclear. The CDR3 runs 13 residues. The V end lost 5 bases, the J end lost 3 bases, and 10 bases lay between the germline ends. CDR1 is MDHEN, CDR2 SYDVKM, per germline. CDR3 nucleotide sequence: TGTGCCAGCAGTCCACGACGGGACACTGAAGCTTTCTTT. Translation gives CASSPRRDTEAFF. The full variable domain, its missing parts supplied by reference TRBV28 and TRBJ1-1, is DVKVTQSSRYLVKRTGEKVFLECVQDMDHENMFWYRQDPGLGLRLIYFSYDVKMKEKGDIPEGYSVSREKKERFSLILESASTNQTSMYLCASSPRRDTEAFFGQGTRLTVV.

The chain combines TRBV10-2 with TRBJ1-1, with D maybe TRBD1 (5 bases). Between the trimmed V and J ends, which lost 6 bases and 0 bases, there was a span of 14 bases. The germline gives CDR1 WSHSY, CDR2 SAAADI. This CDR3 is built from 15 residues. The CDR3 loop is CASRDTGLVNTEAFF. The DNA of the CDR3 is TGCGCCAGCAGAGATACAGGTCTTGTGAACACTGAAGCTTTCTTT.

This clone showed up just once. The genes are TRBV28 and TRBJ2-7; 10 bases align to TRBD1. Trimming at V came to 5 bases and at J to 4 bases, leaving 11 bases not matched to a gene. The CDR3 runs to 16 residues. CDR1 is MDHEN, CDR2 SYDVKM, per germline. The DNA of the CDR3 is TGTGCCAGCAGTCCTACTCCGGGACAGGGGCCTTACGAGCAGTACTTC. This encodes CASSPTPGQGPYEQYF.

This sequence joins TRBV30 and TRBJ2-7, with D uncertain. The CDR3 runs 13 residues. V gave up 1 base and J gave up 3 bases, with 10 bases separating them. Germline CDR1 and CDR2: GTSNPN and SVGIG (reference sequence). In nucleotides, the CDR3 is TGTGCCTGGAGTGACAGCCTAATCTACGAGCAGTACTTC. Encoded protein: CAWSDSLIYEQYF.

This chain links TRBV30 with TRBJ2-7; D might be TRBD1 (6 bases). Trimming left V 3 bases short and J 4 bases short, with 19 bases between. From germline, CDR1 is GTSNPN and CDR2 SVGIG (reference sequence). This CDR3 has 15 residues. Here the CDR3 reads CAWRGDTGHLYEQYF. The DNA of the CDR3 is TGTGCCTGGAGGGGGGACACCGGACACCTATACGAGCAGTACTTC.

The chain joins TRBV5-1 to TRBJ2-1; no definite D call. CDR1 is SGHRS, CDR2 YFSETQ, per germline. The V gene lost 4 bases and the J gene lost 6 bases, with 23 bases spanning the gap. The CDR3 has 17 amino acids. CDR3 region: CASSQDSQVSVVNEQFF. The CDR3 nucleotides are TGCGCCAGCAGCCAAGATAGTCAAGTCTCTGTGGTCAATGAGCAGTTCTTC.